Given below is one TCR beta chain in context. Trimming cost V 0 bases and J 3 bases, with 9 bases left between them. Germline values: CDR1 SGHAT, CDR2 FQNNGV. CDR3 length equals 14 residues. The data derive from a study of T cell changes during pregnancy in multiple sclerosis. The method was immunoSEQ multiplex PCR; TCRdb's version includes in-frame clones alone and lacks a portion of them. Found here are about 71,000 clones, around nine tenths of them singletons; the top ten hold about 1.2%. The V call is TRBV11-2, the J call TRBJ2-7; D remains ambiguous. The sequence was obtained from a female donor with multiple sclerosis, enrolled in a pregnancy study. The source material was peripheral blood, sampled in the third trimester of pregnancy. The CDR3 DNA reads TGTGCCAGCAGCTTAGATTCCCCGGGCTACGAGCAGTACTTC. It encodes CASSLDSPGYEQYF.